This T cell receptor beta chain was captured in a study of T-cell memory formation after mild COVID-19. The study's findings and limits: Clones that contracted from day 15 to 85 were balanced CD4/CD8, while later expanders leaned CD4+. The authors did not confirm SARS-CoV-2 specificity of second-wave clones peaking day 37.

For this clonotype: The antigen remains unidentified.

The TCR alpha and TCR beta cDNA libraries, bearing sample barcodes and UMIs, were generated by 5'RACE using constant-segment primers. TCRdb re-derived calls from the 5' RACE reads in MiXCR, one entry per CDR3 protein. The data show fewer than 500,000 distinct CDR3 sequences, around 25% seen once. V lost 5 bases to trimming and J lost 4 bases; unmatched junction nucleotides: 6. This CDR3 region has 16 residues. Germline V gene lookup returns CDR1 SEHNR and CDR2 FQNEAQ (reference sequence). The sequence was obtained from an adult woman who had mild COVID-19 (a few samples of this study predate the infection). Cell type and time point are not known. The sequencing sample was made of PBMCs or a T cell subset sorted from them (not recorded which). The rearrangement joins TRBV7-9 to TRBJ2-2, with 11 bases that match TRBD1. The CDR3 sequence: CASSPRTGGGTGELFF. The CDR3 DNA is TGTGCCAGCAGCCCTCGGACAGGGGGCGGCACCGGGGAGCTGTTTTTT.